The rows below give T cell receptor beta chains drawn from one sample of a study of beta chain features in type 1 diabetes. Clones were sequenced by immunoSEQ multiplex PCR, and TCRdb holds only the in-frame ones, with some missing. The sample shows 310,000 or so clones, more than 9.5% of them seen only once. Sequenced material: naive CD4+ T cells from blood. The receptors derive from a woman aged 25 to 39 in good health. CDR3s include the opening cysteine and the closing phenylalanine or tryptophan. The D gene is left open where the match is weak. Where a row states a size, it is once, few, many or the class of an expanded clone; other rows omit it.

>TRBD1|few|TRBJ2-7|TRBV18
CASSPDRGGEQYF
TGTGCCAGCTCACCGGACAGGGGAGGCGAGCAGTACTTC
>.|.|TRBJ2-1|TRBV30
CAWSQRRNEQFF
TGTGCCTGGAGTCAGCGTAGAAATGAGCAGTTCTTC
>.|few|TRBJ1-1|TRBV7-9
CASSLEHGGNTEAFF
TGTGCCAGCAGCTTAGAGCATGGCGGAAACACTGAAGCTTTCTTT
>TRBD2|.|TRBJ2-1|TRBV7-6
CASSLAAGAYNEQFF
TGTGCCAGCAGCTTAGCGGCGGGGGCCTACAATGAGCAGTTCTTC
>.|few|TRBJ2-7|TRBV29-1
CSVEDRPSAGTYEQYF
TGCAGCGTTGAAGATCGCCCTAGCGCGGGCACCTACGAGCAGTACTTC
>.|few|TRBJ2-5|TRBV2
CAIGMTGRQETQYF
TGTGCCATCGGGATGACAGGTCGCCAAGAGACCCAGTACTTC
>TRBD2|.|TRBJ2-2|TRBV18
CASSPNRPSGDGELFF
TGTGCCAGCTCACCAAACCGGCCTAGCGGTGACGGGGAGCTGTTTTTT
>TRBD1|.|TRBJ1-1|TRBV7-9
CASSPRTGVMNTEAFF
TGTGCCAGCAGCCCAAGGACAGGGGTAATGAACACTGAAGCTTTCTTT
>.|.|TRBJ2-3|TRBV18
CASVQGTDTQYF
TGTGCCAGCGTCCAGGGAACAGATACGCAGTATTTT
>.|few|TRBJ2-7|TRBV28
CASSSVGETYEQYF
TGTGCCAGCAGTTCCGTAGGGGAAACCTACGAGCAGTACTTC
>.|few|TRBJ2-3|TRBV30
CARNRDTLSGTDTQYF
TGTGCCCGCAACCGGGACACACTATCGGGCACAGATACGCAGTATTTT
>.|.|TRBJ2-2|TRBV7-2
CASSPPRDSYTGELFF
TGTGCCAGCAGCCCCCCCCGGGACTCCTACACCGGGGAGCTGTTTTTT
>.|few|TRBJ2-3|TRBV7-2
CASSLSPLGTDTQYF
TGTGCCAGCAGCTTATCCCCTCTTGGCACAGATACGCAGTATTTT
>TRBD1|.|TRBJ2-5|TRBV5-1
CASSSGDRRQETQYF
TGCGCCAGCAGCTCGGGGGACAGGCGCCAAGAGACCCAGTACTTC
>.|few|TRBJ2-1|TRBV19
CASSKDRGSYNEQFF
TGTGCCAGTAGTAAAGATAGGGGATCCTACAATGAGCAGTTCTTC
>TRBD1|many|TRBJ1-5|TRBV29-1
CSVKTGTQPQHF
TGCAGCGTTAAGACAGGGACTCAGCCCCAGCATTTT
>TRBD2|few|TRBJ2-1|TRBV4-2
CASSRASGRLYNEQFF
TGTGCCAGCAGCCGGGCTAGCGGGAGATTATACAATGAGCAGTTCTTC
>.|few|TRBJ2-7|TRBV18
CASSPVGVPSSYEQYF
TGTGCCAGCTCACCAGTCGGAGTGCCATCCTCCTACGAGCAGTACTTC
>TRBD2|few|TRBJ2-5|TRBV4-3
CASSPRGLAGETQYF
TGCGCCAGCAGCCCGAGGGGACTAGCGGGAGAGACCCAGTACTTC
>.|.|TRBJ1-1|TRBV18
CASSRPGSGSTEAFF
TGTGCCAGCTCACGGCCGGGCTCGGGAAGTACTGAAGCTTTCTTT
>.|.|TRBJ1-1|TRBV7-3
CASSLTSGSNTEAFF
TGTGCCAGCAGCTTAACATCGGGTTCGAACACTGAAGCTTTCTTT
>TRBD1|.|TRBJ2-5|TRBV15
CATSSRDRGLLVGLETQYF
TGTGCCACCAGCAGCCGGGACAGGGGCCTCCTGGTTGGGCTGGAGACCCAGTACTTC
>.|few|TRBJ1-2|TRBV28
CASSSGGYGYTF
TGTGCCAGCAGCTCCGGGGGGTATGGCTACACCTTC
>.|.|TRBJ2-1|TRBV10-3
CAISGREGDEQFF
TGTGCCATCAGTGGTAGGGAGGGGGATGAGCAGTTCTTC
>TRBD2|.|TRBJ2-5|TRBV18
CASFTSGRQETQYF
TGTGCCAGCTTTACTAGCGGGAGGCAAGAGACCCAGTACTTC
>.|few|TRBJ2-3|TRBV7-3
CASSPQYTVDTQYF
TGTGCCAGCAGCCCCCAGTATACCGTTGATACGCAGTATTTT
>TRBD1|.|TRBJ1-1|TRBV7-9
CASSASLGRQGKNTYEAFF
TGTGCCAGCAGCGCGTCCCTTGGTCGACAGGGAAAAAATACGTATGAAGCTTTCTTT
>TRBD1|.|TRBJ2-7|TRBV4-2
CASSQNRDSSYEQYF
TGTGCCAGCAGCCAAAACCGGGACAGCTCCTACGAGCAGTACTTC
>.|.|TRBJ2-5|TRBV25-1
CASNGQFRETQYF
TGTGCCAGCAACGGACAGTTCCGTGAGACCCAGTACTTC
>.|.|TRBJ1-4|TRBV30
CAWNQQSLGEKLFF
TGTGCCTGGAACCAACAGAGCCTCGGTGAAAAACTGTTTTTT
>.|.|TRBJ2-7|TRBV5-1
CASSLEGSFSYEQYF
TGCGCCAGCAGCTTGGAGGGGTCCTTCTCCTACGAGCAGTACTTC
>TRBD2|.|TRBJ2-7|TRBV19
CASSMWGSASGKYEQYF
TGTGCCAGTAGTATGTGGGGATCGGCTAGCGGAAAGTACGAGCAGTACTTC
>.|few|TRBJ2-3|TRBV5-1
CASSLVPRTGVTDTQYF
TGCGCCAGCAGCTTGGTCCCTAGAACGGGAGTCACAGATACGCAGTATTTT
>TRBD1|few|TRBJ1-5|TRBV30
CAWSPQGKGNQPQHF
TGTGCCTGGAGTCCACAGGGGAAAGGAAATCAGCCCCAGCATTTT
>.|.|TRBJ2-7|TRBV28
CASGDISYEQYF
TGTGCCAGCGGGGACATTTCCTACGAGCAGTACTTC
>.|few|TRBJ1-2|TRBV7-3
CASSTGIGGGYTF
TGTGCCAGCAGCACCGGGATCGGAGGGGGCTACACCTTC
>.|.|TRBJ1-1|TRBV19
CASSFSKGFTEAFF
TGTGCCAGTAGTTTCTCCAAGGGGTTCACTGAAGCTTTCTTT
>TRBD2|.|TRBJ2-1|TRBV15
CATSRVVGGLGNEQFF
TGTGCCACCAGCAGAGTGGTGGGAGGGCTTGGGAATGAGCAGTTCTTC
>TRBD1|.|TRBJ2-7|TRBV7-2
CASSSPVGQGVYEQYF
TGTGCCAGCAGCTCACCAGTGGGACAGGGTGTGTACGAGCAGTACTTC
>.|.|TRBJ2-6|TRBV5-1
CASSLAGSSGAGANVLTF
TGCGCCAGCAGCTTGGCCGGGAGCTCGGGGGCTGGGGCCAACGTCCTGACTTTC
>.|.|TRBJ2-3|TRBV4-3
CASSQDYTDTQYF
TGCGCCAGCAGCCAGGACTACACAGATACGCAGTATTTT
>.|few|TRBJ1-4|TRBV28
CASSPDPAGYREKLFF
TGTGCCAGCAGTCCTGACCCCGCAGGATATAGGGAAAAACTGTTTTTT
>TRBD2|.|TRBJ2-1|TRBV9
CASNPRRLAGFNEQFF
TGTGCCAGCAACCCGAGGAGACTAGCGGGATTTAATGAGCAGTTCTTC
>TRBD2|few|TRBJ2-1|TRBV27
CASRSAGGHNEQFF
TGTGCCAGCAGGTCAGCGGGAGGACACAATGAGCAGTTCTTC
>.|.|TRBJ2-3|TRBV7-9
CASSFRDRTDTQYF
TGTGCCAGCAGCTTCCGGGATCGCACAGATACGCAGTATTTT
>.|.|TRBJ2-1|TRBV5-1
CASSLTAINEQFF
TGCGCCAGCAGCCTGACAGCCATTAATGAGCAGTTCTTC
>TRBD1|few|TRBJ2-5|TRBV5-1
CASSGQVQETQYF
TGCGCCAGCAGTGGACAGGTACAAGAGACCCAGTACTTC
>TRBD2|.|TRBJ2-1|TRBV28
CASSRSLTSGSRNEQFF
TGTGCCAGCAGCCGAAGCTTGACTAGCGGGAGTCGGAATGAGCAGTTCTTC
>TRBD2|few|TRBJ2-3|TRBV25-1
CASSETSGSATDTQYF
TGTGCCAGCAGCGAAACTAGCGGGAGCGCTACAGATACGCAGTATTTT